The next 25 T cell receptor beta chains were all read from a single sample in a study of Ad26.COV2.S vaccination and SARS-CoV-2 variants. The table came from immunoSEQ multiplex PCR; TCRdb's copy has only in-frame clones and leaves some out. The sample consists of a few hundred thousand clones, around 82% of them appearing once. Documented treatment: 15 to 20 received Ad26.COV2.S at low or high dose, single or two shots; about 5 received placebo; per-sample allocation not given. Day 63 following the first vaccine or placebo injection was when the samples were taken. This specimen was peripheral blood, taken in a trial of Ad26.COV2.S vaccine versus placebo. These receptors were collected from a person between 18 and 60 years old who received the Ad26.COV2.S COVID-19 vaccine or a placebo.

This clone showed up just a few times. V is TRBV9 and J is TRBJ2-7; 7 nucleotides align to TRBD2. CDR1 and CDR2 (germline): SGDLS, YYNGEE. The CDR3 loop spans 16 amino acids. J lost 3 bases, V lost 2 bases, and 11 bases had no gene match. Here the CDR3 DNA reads TGTGCCAGCAGCGTCGGGGGAGGGACTCTGAACTACGAGCAGTACTTC. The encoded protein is CASSVGGGTLNYEQYF.

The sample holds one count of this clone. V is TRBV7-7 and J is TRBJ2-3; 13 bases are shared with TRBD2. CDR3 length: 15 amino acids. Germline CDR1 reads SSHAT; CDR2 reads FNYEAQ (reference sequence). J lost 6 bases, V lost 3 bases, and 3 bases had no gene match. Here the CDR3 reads CASSFGLAGADTQYF. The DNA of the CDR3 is TGTGCCAGCAGCTTCGGACTAGCGGGAGCGGATACGCAGTATTTT.

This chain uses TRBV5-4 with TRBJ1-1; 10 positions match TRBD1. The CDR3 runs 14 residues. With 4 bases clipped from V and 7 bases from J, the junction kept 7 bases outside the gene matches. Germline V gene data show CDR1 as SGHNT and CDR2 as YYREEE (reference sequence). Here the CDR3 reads CASSPWTGGVEAFF. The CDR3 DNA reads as TGTGCCAGCAGCCCGTGGACAGGGGGTGTTGAAGCTTTCTTT.

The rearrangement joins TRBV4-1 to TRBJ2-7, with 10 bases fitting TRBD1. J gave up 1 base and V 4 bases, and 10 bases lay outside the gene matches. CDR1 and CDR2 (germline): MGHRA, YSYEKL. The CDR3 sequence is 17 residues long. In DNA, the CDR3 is TGCGCCAGCAGCCTAAGGAAAGGGGACAGGGGATCCTACGAGCAGTACTTC. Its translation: CASSLRKGDRGSYEQYF.

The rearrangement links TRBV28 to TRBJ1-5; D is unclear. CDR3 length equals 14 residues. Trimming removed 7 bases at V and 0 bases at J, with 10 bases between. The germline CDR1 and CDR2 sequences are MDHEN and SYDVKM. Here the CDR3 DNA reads TGTGCCAGCACCCAAGTCGGTAGCAATCAGCCCCAGCATTTT. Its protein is CASTQVGSNQPQHF.

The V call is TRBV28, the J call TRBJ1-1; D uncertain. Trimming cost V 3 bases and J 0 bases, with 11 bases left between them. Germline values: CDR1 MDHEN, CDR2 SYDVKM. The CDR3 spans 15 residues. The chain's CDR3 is CASSFRNRMNTEAFF. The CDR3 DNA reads TGTGCCAGCAGTTTTAGGAACCGAATGAACACTGAAGCTTTCTTT. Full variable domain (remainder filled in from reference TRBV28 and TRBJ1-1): DVKVTQSSRYLVKRTGEKVFLECVQDMDHENMFWYRQDPGLGLRLIYFSYDVKMKEKGDIPEGYSVSREKKERFSLILESASTNQTSMYLCASSFRNRMNTEAFFGQGTRLTVV.

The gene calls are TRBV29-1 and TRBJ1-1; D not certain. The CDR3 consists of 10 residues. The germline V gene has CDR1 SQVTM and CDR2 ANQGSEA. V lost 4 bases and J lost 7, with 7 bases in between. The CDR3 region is CSVGVHEAFF. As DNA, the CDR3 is TGCAGCGTTGGGGTTCATGAAGCTTTCTTT. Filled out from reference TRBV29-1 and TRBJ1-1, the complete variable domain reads SAVISQKPSRDICQRGTSLTIQCQVDSQVTMMFWYRQQPGQSLTLIATANQGSEATYESGFVIDKFPISRPNLTFSTLTVSNMSPEDSSIYLCSVGVHEAFFGQGTRLTVV.

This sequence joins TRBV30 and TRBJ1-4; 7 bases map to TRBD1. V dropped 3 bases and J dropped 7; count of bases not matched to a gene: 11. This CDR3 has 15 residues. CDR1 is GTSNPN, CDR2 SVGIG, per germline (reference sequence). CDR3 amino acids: CAWSGDRAGSEKLFF. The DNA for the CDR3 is TGTGCCTGGAGCGGAGACAGGGCGGGAAGTGAAAAACTGTTTTTT.

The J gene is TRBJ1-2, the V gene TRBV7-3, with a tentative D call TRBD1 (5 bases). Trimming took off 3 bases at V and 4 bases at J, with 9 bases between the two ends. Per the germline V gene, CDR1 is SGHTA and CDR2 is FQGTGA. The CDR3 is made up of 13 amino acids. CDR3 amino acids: CASSFSGGYGYTF. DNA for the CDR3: TGTGCCAGCAGCTTTTCGGGGGGCTATGGCTACACCTTC. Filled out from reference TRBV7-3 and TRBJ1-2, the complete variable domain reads GAGVSQTPSNKVTEKGKYVELRCDPISGHTALYWYRQSLGQGPEFLIYFQGTGAADDSGLPNDRFFAVRPEGSVSTLKIQRTERGDSAVYLCASSFSGGYGYTFGSGTRLTVV.

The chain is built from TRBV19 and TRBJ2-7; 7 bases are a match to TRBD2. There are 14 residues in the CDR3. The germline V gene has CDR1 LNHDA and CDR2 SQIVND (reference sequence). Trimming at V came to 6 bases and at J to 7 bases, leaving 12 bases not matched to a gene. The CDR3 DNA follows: TGTGCCAGTAGCCCCTTTGAGGGAGCGGGGGAGCAGTACTTC. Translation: CASSPFEGAGEQYF.

CDR3 amino acids: CASSLKPDGQQYF. The CDR3 region has the DNA TGTGCCAGCAGCTTAAAGCCCGATGGTCAGCAGTACTTC. V is TRBV13 and J is TRBJ2-7; D uncertain. Germline CDR1 is PRHDT and CDR2 is FYEKMQ (reference sequence). The CDR3 has 13 residues. Trimming removed 2 bases from V and 8 bases from J, with 13 bases in between.

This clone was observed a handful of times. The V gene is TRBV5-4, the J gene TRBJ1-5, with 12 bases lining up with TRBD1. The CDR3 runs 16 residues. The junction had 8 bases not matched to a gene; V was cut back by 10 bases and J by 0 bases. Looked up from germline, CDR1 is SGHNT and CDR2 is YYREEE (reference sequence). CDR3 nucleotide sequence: TGTGCCTACAAGGGACAGGGGGCCAATAGCAATCAGCCCCAGCATTTT. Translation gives CAYKGQGANSNQPQHF.

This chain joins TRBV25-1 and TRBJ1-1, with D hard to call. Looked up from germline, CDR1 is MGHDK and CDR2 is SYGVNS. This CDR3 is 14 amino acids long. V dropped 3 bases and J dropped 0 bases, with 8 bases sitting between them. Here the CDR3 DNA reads TGTGCCAGCAGTGACCCGGGGTTGAACACTGAAGCTTTCTTT. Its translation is CASSDPGLNTEAFF.

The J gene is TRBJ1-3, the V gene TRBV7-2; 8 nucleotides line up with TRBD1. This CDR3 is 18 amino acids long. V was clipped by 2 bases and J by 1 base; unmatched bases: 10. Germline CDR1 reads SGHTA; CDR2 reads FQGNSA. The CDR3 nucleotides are TGTGCCAGCAGCTTATCCGCCACCCGGACAGGGTCTGGAAACACCATATATTTT. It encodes CASSLSATRTGSGNTIYF.

The CDR3 sequence is CASSFTTGTGGGYTF. DNA for the CDR3: TGTGCCAGCAGCTTCACGACCGGGACAGGGGGTGGCTACACCTTC. The chain is built from TRBV7-3 and TRBJ1-2; 11 bases fit TRBD1. Germline CDR1 reads SGHTA; CDR2 reads FQGTGA. The ends lost 3 bases at V and 7 bases at J; junction bases unmatched: 7. CDR3 length equals 15 residues.

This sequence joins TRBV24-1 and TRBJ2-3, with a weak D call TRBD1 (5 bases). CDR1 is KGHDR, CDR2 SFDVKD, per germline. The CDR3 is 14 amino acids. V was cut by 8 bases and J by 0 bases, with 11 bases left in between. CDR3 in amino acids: CATNPTDSTDTQYF. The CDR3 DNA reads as TGTGCCACCAATCCGACAGATAGCACAGATACGCAGTATTTT.

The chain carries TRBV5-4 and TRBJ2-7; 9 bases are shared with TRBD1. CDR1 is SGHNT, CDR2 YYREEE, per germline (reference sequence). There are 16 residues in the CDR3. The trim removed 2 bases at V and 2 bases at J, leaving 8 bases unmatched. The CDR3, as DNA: TGTGCCAGCAGCTTAACGCCGGGACAGGGCACCTACGAGCAGTACTTC. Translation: CASSLTPGQGTYEQYF. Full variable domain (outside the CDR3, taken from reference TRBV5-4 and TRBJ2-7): ETGVTQSPTHLIKTRGQQVTLRCSSQSGHNTVSWYQQALGQGPQFIFQYYREEENGRGNFPPRFSGLQFPNYSSELNVNALELDDSALYLCASSLTPGQGTYEQYFGPGTRLTVT.

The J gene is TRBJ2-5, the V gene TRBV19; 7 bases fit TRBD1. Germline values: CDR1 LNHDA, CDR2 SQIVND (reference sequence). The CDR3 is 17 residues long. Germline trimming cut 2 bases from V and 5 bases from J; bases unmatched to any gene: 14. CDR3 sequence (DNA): TGTGCCAGTAGTATATCCAATGACAGGGTTCGCCGTGAGACCCAGTACTTC. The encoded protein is CASSISNDRVRRETQYF.

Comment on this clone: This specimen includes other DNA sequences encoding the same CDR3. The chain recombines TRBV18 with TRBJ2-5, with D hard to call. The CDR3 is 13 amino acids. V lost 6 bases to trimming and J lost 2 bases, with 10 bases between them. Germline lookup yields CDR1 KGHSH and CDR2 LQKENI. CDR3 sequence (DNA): TGTGCCAGCTCCCCCGCAGGTCAAGAGACCCAGTACTTC. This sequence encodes CASSPAGQETQYF.

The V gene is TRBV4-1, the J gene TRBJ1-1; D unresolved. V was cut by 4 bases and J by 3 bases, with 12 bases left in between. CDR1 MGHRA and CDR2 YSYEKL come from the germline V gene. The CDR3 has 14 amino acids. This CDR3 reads CASSLPARDTEAFF. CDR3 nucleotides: TGCGCCAGCAGCCTACCTGCCCGGGACACTGAAGCTTTCTTT.

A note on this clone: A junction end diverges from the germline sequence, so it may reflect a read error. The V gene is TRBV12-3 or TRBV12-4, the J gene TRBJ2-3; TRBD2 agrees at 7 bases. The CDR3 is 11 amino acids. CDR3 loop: CATDEVAGVHF. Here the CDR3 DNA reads TGTGCCACCGACGAAGTGGCGGGAGTCCATTTT.

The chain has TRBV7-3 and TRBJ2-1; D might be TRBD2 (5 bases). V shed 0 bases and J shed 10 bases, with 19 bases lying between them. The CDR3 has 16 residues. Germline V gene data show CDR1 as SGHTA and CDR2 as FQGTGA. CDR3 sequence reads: CASSLTILGSRKEQFF. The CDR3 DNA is TGTGCCAGCAGCTTAACTATATTGGGGAGCCGTAAAGAGCAGTTCTTC.

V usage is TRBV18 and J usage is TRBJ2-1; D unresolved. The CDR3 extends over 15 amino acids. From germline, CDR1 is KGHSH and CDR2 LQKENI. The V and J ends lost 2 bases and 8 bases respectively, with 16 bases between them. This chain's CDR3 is CASSPYYIRFHEQFF. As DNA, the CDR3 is TGTGCCAGCTCACCATACTATATTCGGTTCCATGAGCAGTTCTTC.

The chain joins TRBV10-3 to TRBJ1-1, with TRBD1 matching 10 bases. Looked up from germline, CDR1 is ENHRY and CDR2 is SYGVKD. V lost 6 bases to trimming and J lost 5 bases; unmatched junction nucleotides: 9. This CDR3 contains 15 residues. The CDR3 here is CAIRKDRGRGTEAFF. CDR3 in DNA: TGTGCCATCAGGAAGGACAGGGGGAGAGGTACTGAAGCTTTCTTT.

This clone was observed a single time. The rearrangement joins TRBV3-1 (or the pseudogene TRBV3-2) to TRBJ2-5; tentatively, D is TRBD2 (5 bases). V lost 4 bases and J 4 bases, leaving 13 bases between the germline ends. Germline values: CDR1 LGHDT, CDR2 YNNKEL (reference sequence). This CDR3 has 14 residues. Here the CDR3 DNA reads TGTGCCAGCAGCCGGAAATCGGGGAGAGAGACCCAGTACTTC. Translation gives CASSRKSGRETQYF.